The rows below give T cell receptor beta chains drawn from one sample of a study of T cell changes during pregnancy in multiple sclerosis. The assay was immunoSEQ multiplex PCR, and TCRdb's table has in-frame clones only and misses some. This sample yields under 20,000 clones, of which over 65% are seen a single time; approximately 9.1% belongs to the top ten. Sequencing used CD8+ T cells from peripheral blood mononuclear cells, obtained after pregnancy. These receptors came from a female donor with multiple sclerosis, enrolled in a pregnancy study. The CDR3 runs from the conserved cysteine through the conserved F or W. The order of the fields is clone size, V gene, J gene, D gene, CDR3 protein, CDR3 DNA. A D gene is named only where the DNA matches it firmly. Where a row states a size, it is once, few, many or the class of an expanded clone; other rows omit it.

>-|TRBV7-9|TRBJ2-7|-
CASSAAGQDYEQYF
TGTGCCAGCAGCGCGGCAGGGCAAGACTACGAGCAGTACTTC
>-|TRBV11-3|TRBJ2-3|-
CASSLGPYPTMSGRTDTQYF
TGTGCCAGCAGCTTAGGCCCGTACCCAACTATGTCCGGTCGCACAGATACGCAGTATTTT
>-|TRBV11-2|TRBJ1-2|-
CASSLENSYGYTF
TGTGCCAGCAGCTTAGAAAACTCCTATGGCTACACCTTC
>-|TRBV19|TRBJ1-1|TRBD1
CASSSDRGNTEAFF
TGTGCCAGTAGCTCGGACAGGGGGAACACTGAAGCTTTCTTT
>few|TRBV6-1|TRBJ2-2|-
CASSAHLETGELFF
TGTGCCAGCAGTGCCCATCTGGAGACCGGGGAGCTGTTTTTT
>-|TRBV7-9|TRBJ2-7|-
CASSPRDSRSREQYF
TGTGCCAGCAGCCCCCGGGACTCGAGAAGTCGCGAGCAGTACTTC
>-|TRBV9|TRBJ2-7|TRBD2
CASSETTSPMDEQYF
TGTGCCAGCAGCGAAACGACTAGCCCTATGGACGAGCAGTACTTC
>-|TRBV4-1|TRBJ2-7|-
CASSQDREVGAHEQYF
TGCGCCAGCAGCCAAGATCGTGAGGTTGGGGCCCACGAGCAGTACTTC
>-|TRBV28|TRBJ2-1|-
CASIRGRSSYNEQFF
TGTGCCAGCATCCGTGGCAGAAGCTCCTACAATGAGCAGTTCTTC
>-|TRBV6-6|TRBJ1-1|-
CASSYEGHPEAFF
TGTGCCAGCAGTTACGAGGGACACCCTGAAGCTTTCTTT
>-|TRBV11-2|TRBJ2-2|TRBD2
CASSPRGLAGPRGGELFF
TGTGCCAGCAGCCCGCGGGGACTAGCGGGACCCCGGGGTGGGGAGCTGTTTTTT
>-|TRBV6-1|TRBJ1-6|TRBD1
CASRGTGSPLHF
TGTGCCAGCAGGGGGACAGGATCACCCCTCCACTTT
>-|TRBV7-9|TRBJ1-6|-
CASSFPSVGGVENSPLHF
TGTGCCAGCAGCTTCCCTAGCGTGGGGGGAGTAGAAAATTCACCCCTCCACTTT
>few|TRBV6-1|TRBJ2-2|TRBD1
CASSEMTGGTGELFF
TGTGCCAGCAGTGAAATGACAGGGGGCACCGGGGAGCTGTTTTTT
>-|TRBV11-2|TRBJ2-3|-
CASTLGGDTQYF
TGTGCCAGCACCCTCGGGGGAGATACGCAGTATTTT
>few|TRBV4-3|TRBJ2-7|-
CASSQGLDYEQYF
TGCGCCAGCAGCCAAGGACTGGACTACGAGCAGTACTTC
>-|TRBV27|TRBJ2-7|-
CASSLSSGSYEQYF
TGTGCCAGCAGTTTATCTTCAGGTTCCTACGAGCAGTACTTC
>-|TRBV27|TRBJ1-2|TRBD1
CASSPLYGQGQDYGYTF
TGTGCCAGCAGCCCCCTATATGGACAGGGACAAGACTATGGCTACACCTTC
>once|TRBV6-1|TRBJ1-1|-
CASSENAAGLMNTEAFF
TGTGCCAGCAGTGAAAATGCGGCAGGACTAATGAACACTGAAGCTTTCTTT
>once|TRBV19|TRBJ2-1|TRBD2
CASRNRDYGNEQFF
TGTGCCAGTAGAAACCGGGACTACGGGAATGAGCAGTTCTTC
>-|TRBV29-1|TRBJ2-3|TRBD2
CSVRRLAGGRTDTQYF
TGCAGCGTCCGGAGACTAGCGGGAGGGAGGACAGATACGCAGTATTTT
>many|TRBV6-4|TRBJ2-2|TRBD2
CASSDSGGAGELFF
TGTGCCAGCAGTGACAGCGGGGGGGCCGGGGAGCTGTTTTTT
>-|TRBV16|TRBJ2-1|-
CASSPQNEQFF
TGTGCCAGCAGCCCTCAGAATGAGCAGTTCTTC
>-|TRBV6-1|TRBJ1-1|-
CASSEDWGGATEAFF
TGTGCCAGCAGTGAAGATTGGGGGGGCGCCACTGAAGCTTTCTTT
>-|TRBV11-2|TRBJ2-2|TRBD2
CASSLGLAGELGELFF
TGTGCCAGCAGCCTCGGACTAGCGGGAGAACTCGGGGAGCTGTTTTTT
>-|TRBV28|TRBJ2-1|-
CASSPLGRSSYNEQFF
TGTGCCAGCAGCCCTCTGGGGAGATCCTCCTACAATGAGCAGTTCTTC
>-|TRBV11-2|TRBJ2-7|TRBD1
CASSLNLADRDNEQYF
TGTGCCAGCAGCTTAAACCTTGCCGACAGGGACAACGAGCAGTACTTC